This TCR beta chain was captured in a study of identical twins (dated by TCRdb to 2016 to 2017). Broadly, across the study: TCR alpha and beta repertoires from monozygotic twins, unrelated adults of various ages and cord blood were deep-sequenced to test whether fetal clonotypes persist. Replicate twin experiments were performed at different times using different library preparation protocols to rule out contamination. Findings and caveats that apply to the study as a whole: Zero-insertion analyses could be partly confounded by invariant T cells such as MAIT and iNKT, though diverse VJ usage argued against such confounding for most clonotypes. Out-of-frame TCR alpha sequences shared between twins showed an excess of low generation-probability sequences compared with coincidental sharing between unrelated individuals. Abundant cord blood beta clonotypes carried fewer insertions; young adult naive repertoires showed a weaker similar trend, while memory repertoires showed none. Conclusions relied on cross-sectional statistical analysis, since the same donors could not be followed over many years. Excess twin sharing in beta out-of-frame sequences was weaker because fewer shared sequences lowered the signal-to-noise ratio. In monozygotic twins, out-of-frame TCR alpha sharing was systematically underestimated by recombination models, although the models agreed with sharing between unrelated individuals.

Per the germline V gene, SGHVS is the CDR1 and FQNEAQ is the CDR2. CDR3 length: 13 amino acids, cysteine to phenylalanine. Kept here is only the CDR3 DNA, which spans 39 bases and is read in frame from base 1. The germline ends are 11 bases apart after V is trimmed by 6 bases and J by 3 bases. On this clonotype: What this receptor recognizes is not known. Base qualities were left out, and no much larger clone turns up one base away.

Library method: 5' RACE. Sequencing instrument: Illumina HiSeq 2000. Template switching introduced a universal primer binding site; the final cDNA contained a unique molecular identifier, enabling accurate counting of TCR cDNA molecules. First-strand cDNA for TCR alpha and beta chains was synthesized from specific primers in the conserved constant-segment region. To control for contamination, every cDNA library carried two barcodes: a SMART-Mk sample barcode plus Illumina barcodes. TruSeq adapter sequences along with Illumina sample barcodes were introduced in two successive PCR steps. The TCR alpha and beta cDNA libraries were sequenced on the Illumina HiSeq platform using custom primers. The original pipeline was this. MiGEC processed the raw reads to extract unique molecular identifiers, while MiXCR was used to determine the CDR3 positions. Recombination models were inferred per individual with the repgenHMM and IGoR tools using an EM algorithm. Shared clonotypes were analyzed with the tcR package in R, and sharing was normalized by the product of cloneset sizes. To study raw recombination without the effects of thymic and clonal selection, out-of-frame nonproductive sequences were analyzed. TCRdb reran the public reads through fastp at Q25 and MiXCR, keeping productive beta chains. All rows with the same CDR3 protein become a single entry with the most common DNA and genes. The authors' filters were not applied to this entry. Across this sample there are just over 500,000 distinct CDR3 sequences, with 20% to 25% seen only once. The leading ten clones occupy about 0.93% of the sample.

All donors were healthy Caucasians. Three pairs of female monozygotic twins, all aged roughly 18 to 29 years, were included in the twin cohort. CD4+ and CD8+ T cell populations were isolated with positive isolation kits from Invitrogen. This sample was also put to use in a study of T cells expressing NK-cell markers. According to the second study: Eight or nine donors provided sorted CD3+CD56+NKG2C+, CD3+CD56+NKG2C- and CD3+CD56-NKG2C+ T-cell subsets, whose TCR beta-chain repertoires were profiled. Among the eight sequenced donors, only one was HCMV-seronegative, while the other seven were HCMV-seropositive. In several experiments an anti-gammadeltaTCR antibody was added to restrict sorting to alphabetaTCR-expressing T cells. In 5 to 7 donors, the dominant CD3+CD56+NKG2C+ clonotypes were found to rank among the top 10 CD8+ clonotypes and to make up about 1.0-7.5% of CD8+ T cells. Those dominant clonotypes were again the most abundant among CD3+CD56-NKG2C+ cells in four donors, at roughly 28.3-65%. Whether the expanded NKG2C-expressing T cell clones were specific for HCMV antigens was left unclear. Randomly selected healthy volunteers, three men and five women, were used as the eight sequenced donors. To determine HCMV serostatus, a commercial ELISA kit was used to detect HCMV-specific IgG in serum. MIGEC was used to demultiplex reads and group reads by UMI, and MiTCR was used to assemble and quantify clonotypes. Only TCR cDNA sequences supported by at least two reads were kept to exclude erroneous sequences. The tcR package was used for downstream repertoire analysis, with clonotypes matched between fractions based on CDR3 nucleotide sequence plus V segment. VDJmatch was used to annotate antigen specificity against VDJdb, with one amino acid substitution allowed in CDR3.

The sequencing input was CD4+ T cells sorted from blood. The chain uses TRBV7-8 and TRBJ2-5, with no confidently assigned D gene. This receptor was taken from a woman between 18 and 30 years old in good health. The CDR3 reads CASSSRSKETQYF. The bases read TGTGCCAGCAGTTCGCGGAGTAAAGAGACCCAGTACTTC.